These T cell receptor beta chains were read from a single sample in a study of blood T cell repertoires in COVID-19. Clones were read by immunoSEQ multiplex PCR, and TCRdb kept only the in-frame ones, dropping some. Of some 170,000 clones in the sample, 82% were seen once. Input material: peripheral blood. The receptor source for this set is an older woman with acute or convalescent COVID-19. Both conserved end residues are part of each CDR3. A D gene is named only where the DNA matches it firmly. Size is stated for part of the rows, as once, few or many counts, or as a class when the clone is expanded.

>TRBJ1-1|TRBV18|TRBD1|14|-
CASSGQGMNTEAFF
TGTGCCAGTTCCGGACAGGGAATGAACACTGAAGCTTTCTTT
>TRBJ1-2|TRBV28|-|14|-
CASSLVQGGEGYTF
TGTGCCAGCAGTTTAGTCCAGGGAGGAGAGGGCTACACCTTC
>TRBJ1-5|TRBV27|-|14|-
CASKPRGPNQPQHF
TGTGCCAGCAAGCCCCGAGGGCCCAATCAGCCCCAGCATTTT
>TRBJ2-7|TRBV5-1|TRBD2|15|-
CASSLATSVTYEQYF
TGCGCCAGCAGCTTGGCAACTAGCGTTACCTACGAGCAGTACTTC
>TRBJ2-7|TRBV5-1|-|17|few
CASSLGIYTGGGYEQYF
TGCGCCAGCAGCTTGGGAATTTACACGGGGGGCGGATACGAGCAGTACTTC
>TRBJ2-1|TRBV6-5|TRBD2|15|-
CATSGGTSGNNEQFF
TGTGCCACCTCCGGGGGGACTAGCGGGAACAATGAGCAGTTCTTC
>TRBJ1-5|TRBV3-1/TRBV3-2|TRBD1|13|-
CASGLTGGQPQHF
TGTGCCAGCGGTCTTACAGGGGGTCAGCCCCAGCATTTT
>TRBJ1-4|TRBV10-3|TRBD1|16|once
CAISTGTEFGNEKLFF
TGTGCCATCAGTACCGGGACAGAGTTTGGAAATGAAAAACTGTTTTTT
>TRBJ2-1|TRBV27|-|13|-
CASSSLLYNEQFF
TGTGCCAGCAGTTCCCTTCTTTACAATGAGCAGTTCTTC
>TRBJ1-1|TRBV27|TRBD1|15|-
CASSSLDRGFPEAFF
TGTGCCAGCAGTTCACTGGACAGGGGGTTCCCTGAAGCTTTCTTT
>TRBJ2-3|TRBV10-3|TRBD1|15|-
CAIGSAGGFTDTQYF
TGTGCCATCGGGTCGGCAGGGGGTTTCACAGATACGCAGTATTTT
>TRBJ2-5|TRBV20-1|TRBD2|14|-
CSASGPSGSGAQYF
TGCAGTGCTAGTGGTCCTAGCGGGAGTGGGGCCCAGTACTTC
>TRBJ2-5|TRBV5-6|TRBD1|14|-
CASSLTGDQETQYF
TGTGCCAGCAGCCTGACAGGGGACCAAGAGACCCAGTACTTC
>TRBJ2-2|TRBV28|-|13|-
CASSFDRTGELFF
TGTGCCAGCAGTTTTGATAGAACCGGGGAGCTGTTTTTT